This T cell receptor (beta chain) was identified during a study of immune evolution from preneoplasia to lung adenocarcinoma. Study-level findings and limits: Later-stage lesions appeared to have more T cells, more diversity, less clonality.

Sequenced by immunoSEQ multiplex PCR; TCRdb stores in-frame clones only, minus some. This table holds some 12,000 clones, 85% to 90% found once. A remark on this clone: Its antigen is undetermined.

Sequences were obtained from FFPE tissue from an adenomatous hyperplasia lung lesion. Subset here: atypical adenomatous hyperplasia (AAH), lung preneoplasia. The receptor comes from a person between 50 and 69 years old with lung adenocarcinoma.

CDR3 sequence: CSVAQGVSQPQHF. CDR3 in DNA: TGCAGCGTTGCGCAGGGTGTTAGTCAGCCCCAGCATTTT. The gene calls are TRBV29-1 and TRBJ1-5; the D gene is possibly TRBD1 (5 bases). V gave up 4 bases and J gave up 6 bases, with 13 bases separating them. Per the germline V gene, CDR1 is SQVTM and CDR2 is ANQGSEA. The CDR3 loop spans 13 amino acids.